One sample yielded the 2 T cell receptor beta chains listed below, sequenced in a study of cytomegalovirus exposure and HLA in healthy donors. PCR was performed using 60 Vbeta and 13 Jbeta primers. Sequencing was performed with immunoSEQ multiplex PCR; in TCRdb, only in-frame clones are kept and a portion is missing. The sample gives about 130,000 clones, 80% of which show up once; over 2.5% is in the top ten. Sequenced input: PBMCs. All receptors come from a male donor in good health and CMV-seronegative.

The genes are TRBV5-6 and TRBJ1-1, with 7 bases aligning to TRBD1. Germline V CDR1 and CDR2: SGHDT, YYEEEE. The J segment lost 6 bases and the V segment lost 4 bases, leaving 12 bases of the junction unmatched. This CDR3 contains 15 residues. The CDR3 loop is CASSLDRFELAEAFF. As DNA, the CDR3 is TGTGCCAGCAGCCTGGACAGGTTTGAGTTGGCTGAAGCTTTCTTT.

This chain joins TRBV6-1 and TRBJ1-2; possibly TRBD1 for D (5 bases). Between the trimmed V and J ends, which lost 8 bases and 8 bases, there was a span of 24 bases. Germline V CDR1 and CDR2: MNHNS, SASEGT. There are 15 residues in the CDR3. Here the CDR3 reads CASVIRDWVSYGYTF. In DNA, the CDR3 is TGTGCCAGCGTGATCCGGGACTGGGTTTCTTACGGCTACACCTTC.